These T cell receptor beta chains were read from a single sample in a study of OX40 agonist ivuxolimab in advanced cancers. Sequencing was performed with immunoSEQ multiplex PCR; in TCRdb, only in-frame clones are kept and a portion is missing. The sample shows about 55,000 clones, 89% of them seen only once. Specimen: CD4+ or CD8+ T cells sorted from blood, collected in a trial of the OX40 agonist ivuxolimab. The receptors were gathered from an adult with an advanced solid tumor such as melanoma, head and neck, liver or kidney cancer. CDR3s include the opening cysteine and the closing phenylalanine or tryptophan. A D gene is named only where the DNA matches it firmly. Not all rows give a size; the values are once, few, many and, for expanded clones, a class.

v_gene: TRBV4-2
j_gene: TRBJ2-7
d_gene: -
abundance: -
CDR3nt: TGTGCCAGCAGCCAAGATCGTGGATCAAACTACGAGCAGTACTTC
CDR3aa: CASSQDRGSNYEQYF

v_gene: TRBV6-1
j_gene: TRBJ1-1
d_gene: -
abundance: -
CDR3nt: TGTGCCAGCAGTGAAGCGCTTTGGGGGACCCGACTAGAAGCTTTCTTT
CDR3aa: CASSEALWGTRLEAFF

v_gene: TRBV7-6
j_gene: TRBJ2-1
d_gene: TRBD2
abundance: -
CDR3nt: TGTGCCAGCAGCTTAGGTCTAGCGGGCCACAATGAGCAGTTCTTC
CDR3aa: CASSLGLAGHNEQFF

v_gene: TRBV14
j_gene: TRBJ2-2
d_gene: -
abundance: -
CDR3nt: TGTGCCAGCAGCCCAGCGCCTTTCCGGGGCGGGGAGCTGTTTTTT
CDR3aa: CASSPAPFRGGELFF

v_gene: TRBV28
j_gene: TRBJ1-1
d_gene: -
abundance: -
CDR3nt: TGTGCCAGCAGTTTATGGGGAGGGGGGAACGCTGAAGCTTTCTTT
CDR3aa: CASSLWGGGNAEAFF

v_gene: TRBV4-3
j_gene: TRBJ2-4
d_gene: TRBD1
abundance: -
CDR3nt: TGCGCCAGCAGCCCCGCCCGGGACAGGGAGAACATTCAGTACTTC
CDR3aa: CASSPARDRENIQYF

v_gene: TRBV7-9
j_gene: TRBJ2-1
d_gene: -
abundance: -
CDR3nt: TGTGCCAGCAGCCCCTTATATGAGAATGAGCAGTTCTTC
CDR3aa: CASSPLYENEQFF

v_gene: TRBV6-4
j_gene: TRBJ1-2
d_gene: TRBD1
abundance: -
CDR3nt: TGTGCCAGCAGTGACTCGAACAGGGGCTATGGCTACACCTTC
CDR3aa: CASSDSNRGYGYTF

v_gene: TRBV5-1
j_gene: TRBJ2-5
d_gene: TRBD2
abundance: -
CDR3nt: TGCGCCAGCGTCCCTAGCGGGAGGGCCGTAGAGACCCAGTACTTC
CDR3aa: CASVPSGRAVETQYF

v_gene: TRBV5-1
j_gene: TRBJ1-5
d_gene: -
abundance: -
CDR3nt: TGCGCCAGCAGCTTGGCAGGGGAGAGTCAGCCCCAGCATTTT
CDR3aa: CASSLAGESQPQHF

v_gene: TRBV2
j_gene: TRBJ2-3
d_gene: -
abundance: -
CDR3nt: TGTGCCAGCACTTTCGAAGGGTCGCAGTATTTT
CDR3aa: CASTFEGSQYF

v_gene: TRBV27
j_gene: TRBJ1-1
d_gene: -
abundance: -
CDR3nt: TGTGCCAGCAGTTTATTAGGTCGGAACACTGAAGCTTTCTTT
CDR3aa: CASSLLGRNTEAFF

v_gene: TRBV11-2
j_gene: TRBJ2-1
d_gene: TRBD2
abundance: once
CDR3nt: TGTGCCAGCAGCTCCGGGGGAGGGTCGCCCTCCTACAATGAGCAGTTCTTC
CDR3aa: CASSSGGGSPSYNEQFF

v_gene: TRBV27
j_gene: TRBJ2-3
d_gene: TRBD2
abundance: -
CDR3nt: TGTGCCAGCACAATTGGGGGAGGGCTTGATACGCAGTATTTT
CDR3aa: CASTIGGGLDTQYF

v_gene: TRBV21-1
j_gene: TRBJ2-1
d_gene: -
abundance: once
CDR3nt: TGTGCCAGCAGCAACTTATTTCCAGGGGGGTACCCCCCGGGGGAGCAGTTCTTC
CDR3aa: CASSNLFPGGYPPGEQFF

v_gene: TRBV19
j_gene: TRBJ2-2
d_gene: TRBD2
abundance: -
CDR3nt: TGTGCCAGTAGTATCGTAGCGGGGGGCTTCACCGGGGAGCTGTTTTTT
CDR3aa: CASSIVAGGFTGELFF

v_gene: TRBV7-9
j_gene: TRBJ1-1
d_gene: TRBD1
abundance: -
CDR3nt: TGTGCCAGCACCGACCCCATTAATAGGGGGCCCGCTGAAGCTTTCTTT
CDR3aa: CASTDPINRGPAEAFF

v_gene: TRBV11-2
j_gene: TRBJ2-3
d_gene: -
abundance: -
CDR3nt: TGTGCCAGCAGCTCCCCTCGGCCGACGGGGGAGATCGCAGATACGCAGTATTTT
CDR3aa: CASSSPRPTGEIADTQYF

v_gene: TRBV11-2
j_gene: TRBJ2-1
d_gene: -
abundance: -
CDR3nt: TGTGCCAGCAGCTTATGGGGGAGGCTTTTCTCCTACAATGAGCAGTTCTTC
CDR3aa: CASSLWGRLFSYNEQFF

v_gene: TRBV11-3
j_gene: TRBJ2-3
d_gene: -
abundance: -
CDR3nt: TGTGCCAGCAGCCCCCGGGCCCCCGGCCCAGATACGCAGTATTTT
CDR3aa: CASSPRAPGPDTQYF

v_gene: TRBV9
j_gene: TRBJ1-1
d_gene: -
abundance: -
CDR3nt: TGTGCCAGCAGCGTAGGGGGCACTGAAGCTTTCTTT
CDR3aa: CASSVGGTEAFF

v_gene: TRBV7-6
j_gene: TRBJ1-2
d_gene: -
abundance: -
CDR3nt: TGTGCCAGCTCGGGGCCTGGAGGGGGCTACACCTTC
CDR3aa: CASSGPGGGYTF

v_gene: TRBV30
j_gene: TRBJ2-3
d_gene: -
abundance: -
CDR3nt: TGTGCCTGGAGTGTGGAGGCACCCTTACGGTATTTT
CDR3aa: CAWSVEAPLRYF

v_gene: TRBV9
j_gene: TRBJ2-1
d_gene: -
abundance: -
CDR3nt: TGTGCCAGCAGCCCGAACGGGGGGCTAGATGAGCAGTTCTTC
CDR3aa: CASSPNGGLDEQFF

v_gene: TRBV6-5
j_gene: TRBJ1-2
d_gene: -
abundance: -
CDR3nt: TGTGCCAGTCGGACATTACAGGGCTACACCTTC
CDR3aa: CASRTLQGYTF

v_gene: TRBV27
j_gene: TRBJ2-7
d_gene: -
abundance: -
CDR3nt: TGTGCCAGCAGCCCCGACTTTGGGCCTTACGAGCAGTACTTC
CDR3aa: CASSPDFGPYEQYF

v_gene: TRBV6-6
j_gene: TRBJ2-1
d_gene: -
abundance: -
CDR3nt: TGTGCCACTGGGAACAATGAGCAGTTCTTC
CDR3aa: CATGNNEQFF

v_gene: TRBV5-1
j_gene: TRBJ2-7
d_gene: -
abundance: once
CDR3nt: TGCGCCAGCAGCTTGGGTCTAGGGAGCTACGAGCAGTACTTC
CDR3aa: CASSLGLGSYEQYF

v_gene: TRBV9
j_gene: TRBJ1-5
d_gene: -
abundance: -
CDR3nt: TGTGCCAGCAGCGTAGGTAACAGCTTCAATCAGCCCCAGCATTTT
CDR3aa: CASSVGNSFNQPQHF

v_gene: TRBV5-6
j_gene: TRBJ2-7
d_gene: TRBD1
abundance: -
CDR3nt: TGTGCCAGCAGCCCTACTCCGGGACAGGGGGCCCACGAGCAGTACTTC
CDR3aa: CASSPTPGQGAHEQYF

v_gene: TRBV27
j_gene: TRBJ1-1
d_gene: -
abundance: once
CDR3nt: TGTGCCAGCAGTCTCGGGACGGGGACTGAAGCTTTCTTT
CDR3aa: CASSLGTGTEAFF

v_gene: TRBV4-2
j_gene: TRBJ2-1
d_gene: TRBD2
abundance: -
CDR3nt: TGTGCCAGCAGCCAAGGTTCACTAGCGGGAGGGGAGCAGTTCTTC
CDR3aa: CASSQGSLAGGEQFF

v_gene: TRBV13
j_gene: TRBJ1-3
d_gene: TRBD1
abundance: -
CDR3nt: TGTGCCAGCAGCTTAGGTCCCCGGACAGGCTCTGGAAACACCATATATTTT
CDR3aa: CASSLGPRTGSGNTIYF

v_gene: TRBV4-3
j_gene: TRBJ1-2
d_gene: -
abundance: -
CDR3nt: TGCGCCAGCTCCCCACTTGGGGAGAAATACTATGGCTACACCTTC
CDR3aa: CASSPLGEKYYGYTF

v_gene: TRBV29-1
j_gene: TRBJ1-2
d_gene: -
abundance: -
CDR3nt: TGCAGCGTTGAAGGCGGGGGTAGGGGCTATGGCTACACCTTC
CDR3aa: CSVEGGGRGYGYTF

v_gene: TRBV11-2
j_gene: TRBJ1-1
d_gene: TRBD1
abundance: -
CDR3nt: TGTGCCAGCATCCCTTTGAGCAGGGGGACTGAAGCTTTCTTT
CDR3aa: CASIPLSRGTEAFF

v_gene: TRBV14
j_gene: TRBJ1-2
d_gene: -
abundance: -
CDR3nt: TGTGCCAGCAGCCAACTGACCCGGGGGGGTGGCTACACCTTC
CDR3aa: CASSQLTRGGGYTF

v_gene: TRBV7-2
j_gene: TRBJ2-1
d_gene: TRBD2
abundance: -
CDR3nt: TGTGCCAGCAGGGCCGGGACTAGCGTTTACAATGAGCAGTTCTTC
CDR3aa: CASRAGTSVYNEQFF

v_gene: TRBV19
j_gene: TRBJ1-5
d_gene: TRBD1
abundance: few
CDR3nt: TGTGCCAGTGGGAAGACAGGGACCGGCAATCAGCCCCAGCATTTT
CDR3aa: CASGKTGTGNQPQHF

v_gene: TRBV19
j_gene: TRBJ1-2
d_gene: -
abundance: -
CDR3nt: TGTGCCAGTAGTCCAGGGATTTTTAACTATGGCTACACCTTC
CDR3aa: CASSPGIFNYGYTF

v_gene: TRBV6-5
j_gene: TRBJ2-1
d_gene: -
abundance: -
CDR3nt: TGTGCCAGCAGTTTTTTGCGGGCCTATGGAGGGAATGAGCAGTTCTTC
CDR3aa: CASSFLRAYGGNEQFF